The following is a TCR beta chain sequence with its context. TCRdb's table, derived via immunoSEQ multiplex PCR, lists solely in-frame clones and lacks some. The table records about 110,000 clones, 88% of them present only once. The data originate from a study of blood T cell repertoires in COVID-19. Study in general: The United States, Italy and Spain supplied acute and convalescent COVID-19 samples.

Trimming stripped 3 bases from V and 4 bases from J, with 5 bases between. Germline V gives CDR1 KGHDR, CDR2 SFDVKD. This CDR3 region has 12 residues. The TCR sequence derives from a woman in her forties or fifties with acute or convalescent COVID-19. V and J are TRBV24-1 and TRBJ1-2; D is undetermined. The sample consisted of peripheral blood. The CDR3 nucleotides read TGTGCCACCAGTGATCCCCTCTATGGCTACACCTTC. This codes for CATSDPLYGYTF.